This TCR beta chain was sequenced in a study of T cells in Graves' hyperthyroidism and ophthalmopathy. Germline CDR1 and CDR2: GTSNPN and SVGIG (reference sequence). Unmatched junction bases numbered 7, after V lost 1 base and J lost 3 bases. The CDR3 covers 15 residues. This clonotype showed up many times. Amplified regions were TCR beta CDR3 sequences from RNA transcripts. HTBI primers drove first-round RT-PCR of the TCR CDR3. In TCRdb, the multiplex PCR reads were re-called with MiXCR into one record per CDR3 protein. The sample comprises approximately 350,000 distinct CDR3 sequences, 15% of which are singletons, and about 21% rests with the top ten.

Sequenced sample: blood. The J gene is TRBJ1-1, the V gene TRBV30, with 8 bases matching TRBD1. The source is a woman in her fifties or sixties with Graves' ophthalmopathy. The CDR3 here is CAWSAFQGAYTEAFF. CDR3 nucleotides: TGTGCCTGGAGTGCCTTCCAGGGGGCATACACTGAAGCTTTCTTT.